This T cell receptor beta chain was sequenced for a study of blood T cells in healthy people across ages (dated by TCRdb to the mid-2010s). About the full investigation: In model experiments, template switching captured roughly one uniquely barcoded TCR beta cDNA molecule for every two T cells. To avoid experimental bias, donors of different ages were distributed randomly across sequencing lanes. Two additional independent replicas of 1 million unique cDNA reads from the same blood draw were analyzed for two donors (one aged 18 to 29 and one aged 80 or older). Four age groups were formed from the donors: young (average roughly 15 years), middle-aged (around 37), aged (more than 55) and long-lived (82). Age-related changes in TCR beta repertoire diversity were measured in the study by deep sequencing normalized with unique cDNA molecular identifiers. Results the study describes overall, beyond this receptor: Because profiling used bulk unsorted PBMCs, naive and antigen-experienced compartments could not be compared conclusively. As age increased, observed TCR beta diversity per million T cells dropped in a roughly linear way, and a significant reduction was already evident by age about 36. Compared with the aged group, the long-lived group had more naive CD4+ T cells, fewer expanded clones and increased TCR diversity, a pattern suggesting age selection. Total diversity estimates from one million sequenced T cells were considered lower bounds and underestimates. The CMV infection status of donors was not known, potentially confounding age-related changes in expanded clonotypes. A strong correlation was found between observed TCR beta diversity and the percentage of naive T cells measured by flow cytometry.

The trim is 7 bases for V and 0 bases for J, with a gap of 11 bases between the germline ends. CDR1 and CDR2 (SGHTA, FQGNSA) derive from the germline V gene. The CDR3 measures 14 amino acids from cysteine to phenylalanine. Solely the CDR3 DNA is kept, with 42 bases framed from the first base. The approximately 41 donors, aged 6 to 90 years, were systemically healthy Caucasian individuals from Russia. Each donor gave roughly 9 milliliters of peripheral blood, drawn into EDTA-treated Vacutainer tubes. Ficoll-Paque density-gradient centrifugation was used to isolate PBMCs, with at least 7 million per sample. Trizol reagent was used to extract total RNA from the PBMCs, yielding at least 5 micrograms per sample. The percentages of naive CD45RAhigh/CD27high T cells were determined by flow cytometry on a PBMC aliquot from every donor. Libraries were prepared through 5' RACE. Sequencing instrument: Illumina HiSeq 2500. A second PCR of 7 to 11 cycles was performed with a sample-barcoded 5' primer and a J-beta primer mix. A template-switch 5' adaptor carrying 12 random nucleotides introduced a unique molecular identifier onto each TCR beta cDNA molecule. At least 2.5 million CDR3-containing paired-end reads were obtained from each sample. First-strand cDNA synthesis was performed from all RNA using the Mint cDNA synthesis kit, with priming by a TRBC-specific oligonucleotide. Following uracil-DNA glycosylase treatment, all cDNA underwent a first 18-cycle PCR with the universal primers M1SS and BC2_uni_R. As for the original processing: For normalization, 1 million high-quality reads were randomly selected from each sample, with every read carrying a distinct molecular identifier. Reads sharing molecular identifiers were discarded rather than binned into consensus sequences. MiTCR, set to a Q25 quality threshold and the strictest error-elimination algorithm, was used for CDR3 identification, clonotype clustering and error correction. A nonparametric unseen species model with Euler transformation was used to estimate a lower bound on total TCR beta diversity. In TCRdb, the public reads were trimmed at Q25 with fastp and aligned with MiXCR, with productive beta chains retained. Every distinct CDR3 protein forms one entry, paired with its most common genes and DNA. These V and J calls derive from TCRdb rather than the authors' analysis. This sample holds around 500,000 distinct CDR3 sequences; less than 60% were observed only once. The top ten hold approximately 23% of the sample.

Worth noting for this clonotype: This clone's antigen is unknown. One base away there is no much larger clone; base qualities are not given.

Material for sequencing was blood. The receptor comes from a man of 80 years or more in good health. Recombination connected TRBV7-2 to TRBJ2-3, with no reliable assignment of the D segment. Here is the DNA: TGTGCCAGCAACCGGTCACCTAGCACAGATACGCAGTATTTT. It translates to CASNRSPSTDTQYF.